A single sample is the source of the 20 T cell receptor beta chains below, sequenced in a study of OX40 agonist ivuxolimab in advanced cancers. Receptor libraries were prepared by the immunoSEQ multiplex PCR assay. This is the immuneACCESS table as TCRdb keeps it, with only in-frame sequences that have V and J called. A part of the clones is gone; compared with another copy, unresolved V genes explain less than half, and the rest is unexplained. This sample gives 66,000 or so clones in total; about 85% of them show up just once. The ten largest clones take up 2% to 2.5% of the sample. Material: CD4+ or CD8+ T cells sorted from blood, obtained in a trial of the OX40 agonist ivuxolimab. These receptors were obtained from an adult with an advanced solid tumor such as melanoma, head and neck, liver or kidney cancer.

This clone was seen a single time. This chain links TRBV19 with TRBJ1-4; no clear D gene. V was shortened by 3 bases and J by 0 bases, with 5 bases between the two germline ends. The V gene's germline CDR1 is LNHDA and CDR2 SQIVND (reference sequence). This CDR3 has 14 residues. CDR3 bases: TGTGCCAGTAGTATCTTGACAACTAATGAAAAACTGTTTTTT. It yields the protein CASSILTTNEKLFF. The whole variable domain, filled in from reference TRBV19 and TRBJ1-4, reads DGGITQSPKYLFRKEGQNVTLSCEQNLNHDAMYWYRQDPGQGLRLIYYSQIVNDFQKGDIAEGYSVSREKKESFPLTVTSAQKNPTAFYLCASSILTTNEKLFFGSGTQLSVL.

The CDR3 spells CASSLLSSSYEQYF. CDR3 DNA sequence: TGCGCCAGCAGCTTATTATCCTCTTCCTACGAGCAGTACTTC. The rearrangement links TRBV5-1 to TRBJ2-7; D call uncertain. V was trimmed by 2 bases and J by 1 base, leaving 10 bases between them. The CDR3 covers 14 residues. The V gene's germline CDR1 is SGHRS and CDR2 YFSETQ.

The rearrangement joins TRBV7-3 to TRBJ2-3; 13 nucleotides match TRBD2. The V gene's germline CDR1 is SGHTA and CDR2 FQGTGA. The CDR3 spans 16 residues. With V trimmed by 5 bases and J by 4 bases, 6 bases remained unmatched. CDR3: CASSRGLAGESDTQYF. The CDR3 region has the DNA TGTGCCAGCAGCCGCGGACTAGCGGGAGAATCAGATACGCAGTATTTT.

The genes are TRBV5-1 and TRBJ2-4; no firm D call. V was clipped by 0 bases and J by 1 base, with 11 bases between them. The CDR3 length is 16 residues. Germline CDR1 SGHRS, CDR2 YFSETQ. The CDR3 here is CASSLDEMRAKNIQYF. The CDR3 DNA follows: TGCGCCAGCAGCTTGGATGAGATGCGGGCCAAAAACATTCAGTACTTC.

The DNA of the CDR3 is TGTGCCAGCACCCCGTACAGCACAGTGGATACGCAGTATTTT. The encoded protein is CASTPYSTVDTQYF. The chain has TRBV27 and TRBJ2-3; D unresolved. CDR3 size: 14 residues. The germline CDR1 and CDR2 sequences are MNHEY and SMNVEV (reference sequence). Trimming shortened V by 7 bases and J by 6 bases, and 17 bases separated the two germline ends.

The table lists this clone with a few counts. The chain's CDR3 is CASSPQKTVENEKLFF. CDR3 DNA sequence: TGTGCCAGCAGCCCCCAGAAGACCGTGGAAAATGAAAAACTGTTTTTT. This chain connects TRBV7-2 to TRBJ1-4, with D uncertain. V dropped 5 bases and J dropped 5 bases, with 18 bases sitting between them. Germline V gene lookup returns CDR1 SGHTA and CDR2 FQGNSA. The CDR3 has 16 amino acids.

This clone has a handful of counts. The CDR3 region has the DNA TGTGCCAGCTCACCACCCCTAGCGGCTAACTACAATGAGCAGTTCTTC. Translation gives CASSPPLAANYNEQFF. The genes are TRBV18 and TRBJ2-1; 7 positions match TRBD2. V shed 0 bases and J 3 bases; nucleotides not matched to a gene: 5. The CDR3 is made up of 16 amino acids. The germline CDR1 and CDR2 sequences are KGHSH and LQKENI.

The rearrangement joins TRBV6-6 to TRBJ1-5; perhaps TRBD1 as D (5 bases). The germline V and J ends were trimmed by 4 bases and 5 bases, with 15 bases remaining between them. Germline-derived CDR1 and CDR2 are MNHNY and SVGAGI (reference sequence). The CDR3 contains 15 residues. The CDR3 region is CASSSGRLGDQPQHF. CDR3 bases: TGTGCCAGCAGTTCAGGGCGCTTAGGAGATCAGCCCCAGCATTTT.

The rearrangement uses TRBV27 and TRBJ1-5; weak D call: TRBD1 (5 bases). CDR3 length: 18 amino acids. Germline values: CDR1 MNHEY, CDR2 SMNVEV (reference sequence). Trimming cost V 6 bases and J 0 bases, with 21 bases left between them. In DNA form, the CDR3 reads TGTGCCAGCAGGATCGGCGGGAGAGGGGAAGATAGCAATCAGCCCCAGCATTTT. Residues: CASRIGGRGEDSNQPQHF.

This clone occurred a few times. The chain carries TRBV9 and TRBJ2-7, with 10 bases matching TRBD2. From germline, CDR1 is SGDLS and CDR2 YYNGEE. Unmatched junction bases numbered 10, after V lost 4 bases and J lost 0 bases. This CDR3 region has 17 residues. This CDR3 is CASSPSSSGSSSYEQYF. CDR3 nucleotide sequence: TGTGCCAGCAGCCCCTCTTCTAGCGGGAGTAGCTCCTACGAGCAGTACTTC. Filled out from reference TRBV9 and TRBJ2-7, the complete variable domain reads DSGVTQTPKHLITATGQRVTLRCSPRSGDLSVYWYQQSLDQGLQFLIQYYNGEERAKGNILERFSAQQFPDLHSELNLSSLELGDSALYFCASSPSSSGSSSYEQYFGPGTRLTVT.

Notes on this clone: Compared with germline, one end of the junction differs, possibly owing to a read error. CDR3 nucleotides: TGTGCCAGCCATGGACCCTCCAACGAGCAGTACTTC. Amino acid sequence: CASHGPSNEQYF. The chain recombines TRBV28 with TRBJ2-7; the D is unclear. The CDR3 spans 12 residues. CDR1 and CDR2 from the germline V gene are MDHEN and SYDVKM.

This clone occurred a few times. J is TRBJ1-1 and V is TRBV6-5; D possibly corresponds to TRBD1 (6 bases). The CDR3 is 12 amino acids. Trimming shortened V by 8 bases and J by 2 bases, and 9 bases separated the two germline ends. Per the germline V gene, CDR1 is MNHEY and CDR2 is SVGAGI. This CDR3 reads CASGTLNTEAFF. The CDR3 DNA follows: TGTGCCAGCGGGACACTTAACACTGAAGCTTTCTTT.

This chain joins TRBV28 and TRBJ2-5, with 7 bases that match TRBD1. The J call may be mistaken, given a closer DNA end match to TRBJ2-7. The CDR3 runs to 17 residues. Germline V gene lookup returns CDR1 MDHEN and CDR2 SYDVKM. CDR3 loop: CASSSVLSTGSSYEQYF. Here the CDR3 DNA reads TGTGCCAGCAGTTCCGTCTTATCGACAGGGAGCTCCTACGAGCAGTACTTC.

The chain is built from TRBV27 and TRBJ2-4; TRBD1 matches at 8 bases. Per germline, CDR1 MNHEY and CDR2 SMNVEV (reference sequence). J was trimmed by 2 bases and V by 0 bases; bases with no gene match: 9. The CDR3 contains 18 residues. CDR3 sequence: CASSLSNQGANTKNIQYF. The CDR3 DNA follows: TGTGCCAGCAGTTTATCGAATCAGGGGGCGAACACCAAAAACATTCAGTACTTC.

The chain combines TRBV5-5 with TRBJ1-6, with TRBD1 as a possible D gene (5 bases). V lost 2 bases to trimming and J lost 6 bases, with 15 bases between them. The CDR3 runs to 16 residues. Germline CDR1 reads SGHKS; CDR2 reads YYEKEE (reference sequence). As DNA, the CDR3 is TGTGCCAGCAGCTTAGGGCAGGGTCTCAGTAATTCACCCCTCCACTTT. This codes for CASSLGQGLSNSPLHF.

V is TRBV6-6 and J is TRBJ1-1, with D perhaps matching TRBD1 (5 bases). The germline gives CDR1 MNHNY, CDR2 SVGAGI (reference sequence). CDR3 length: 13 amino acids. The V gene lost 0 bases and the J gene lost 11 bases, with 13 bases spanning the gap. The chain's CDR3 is CASSYSEGRGAFF. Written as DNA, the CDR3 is TGTGCCAGCAGTTACTCCGAAGGACGGGGGGCTTTCTTT.

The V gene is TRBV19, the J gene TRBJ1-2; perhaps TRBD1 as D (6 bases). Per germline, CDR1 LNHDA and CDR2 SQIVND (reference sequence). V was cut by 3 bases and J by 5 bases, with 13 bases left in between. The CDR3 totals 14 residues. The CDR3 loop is CASSMSGGSYGYTF. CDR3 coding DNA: TGTGCCAGTAGTATGTCCGGGGGCAGTTATGGCTACACCTTC. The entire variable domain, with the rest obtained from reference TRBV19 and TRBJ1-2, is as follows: DGGITQSPKYLFRKEGQNVTLSCEQNLNHDAMYWYRQDPGQGLRLIYYSQIVNDFQKGDIAEGYSVSREKKESFPLTVTSAQKNPTAFYLCASSMSGGSYGYTFGSGTRLTVV.

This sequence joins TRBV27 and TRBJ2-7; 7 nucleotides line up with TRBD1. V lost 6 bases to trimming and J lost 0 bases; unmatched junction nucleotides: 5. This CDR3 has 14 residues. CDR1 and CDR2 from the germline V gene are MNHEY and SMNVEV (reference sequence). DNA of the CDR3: TGTGCCAGCAGGATGGACAGGAACTCCTACGAGCAGTACTTC. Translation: CASRMDRNSYEQYF.

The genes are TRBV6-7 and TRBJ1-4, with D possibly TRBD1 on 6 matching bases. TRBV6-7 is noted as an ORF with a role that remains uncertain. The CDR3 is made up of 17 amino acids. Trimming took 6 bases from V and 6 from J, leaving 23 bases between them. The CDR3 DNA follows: TGTGCCAGCAGAGGGAGGGGGGCTCTTTCGAGGGATGAAAAACTGTTTTTT. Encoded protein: CASRGRGALSRDEKLFF.

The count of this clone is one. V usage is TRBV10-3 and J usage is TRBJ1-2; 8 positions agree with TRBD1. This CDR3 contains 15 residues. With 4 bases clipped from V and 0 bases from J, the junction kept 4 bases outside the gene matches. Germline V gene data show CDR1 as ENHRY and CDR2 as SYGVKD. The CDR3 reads CAISGGDRSNYGYTF. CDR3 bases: TGTGCCATCAGTGGGGGGGACAGGTCTAACTATGGCTACACCTTC.